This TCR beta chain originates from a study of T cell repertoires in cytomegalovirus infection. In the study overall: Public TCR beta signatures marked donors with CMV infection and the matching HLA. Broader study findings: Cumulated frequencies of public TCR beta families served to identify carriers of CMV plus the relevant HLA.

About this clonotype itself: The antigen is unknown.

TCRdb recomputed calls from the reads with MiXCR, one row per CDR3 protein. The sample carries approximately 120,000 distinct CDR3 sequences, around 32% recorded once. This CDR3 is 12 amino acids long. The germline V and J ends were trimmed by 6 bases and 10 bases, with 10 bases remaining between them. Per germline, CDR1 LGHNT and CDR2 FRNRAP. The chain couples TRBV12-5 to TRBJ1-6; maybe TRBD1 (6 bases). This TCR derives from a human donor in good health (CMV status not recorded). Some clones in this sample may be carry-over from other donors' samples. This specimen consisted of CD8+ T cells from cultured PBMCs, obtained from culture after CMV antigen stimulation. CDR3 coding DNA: TGTGCTAGTGGCCAGGACAGATCACCCCTCCACTTT. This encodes CASGQDRSPLHF.